The present TCR beta chain was sequenced within a study of T-cell memory formation after mild COVID-19. TCRdb re-called the 5' RACE reads with MiXCR, one entry per CDR3 protein. This table holds over 450,000 distinct CDR3 sequences, roughly 22% found once. Per germline, CDR1 SGHTA and CDR2 FQGTGA. This CDR3 is built from 16 residues. V lost 5 bases, J lost 5 bases, and 9 bases stayed unmatched. The sequence came from an adult woman who had mild COVID-19 (a few samples of this study predate the infection). Cell type and time point are not known. The chain uses TRBV7-3 and TRBJ2-5; 12 nucleotides match TRBD2. The sample taken for sequencing was PBMCs or a T cell subset sorted from them (not recorded which). Here the CDR3 reads CASSPGLAGPGETQYF. CDR3 DNA sequence: TGTGCCAGCAGCCCAGGACTAGCGGGACCGGGCGAGACCCAGTACTTC.